One and the same sample provided the 21 T cell receptor beta chains below, sequenced in a study of blood T cell repertoires in COVID-19. Produced via immunoSEQ multiplex PCR; TCRdb's table is partial and in-frame only. Among more than 45,000 clones, approximately 81% were seen once, and the ten largest hold roughly 5.1%. The sequenced sample was peripheral blood. These receptors all stem from a man aged 35 to 55 with active COVID-19.

The chain couples TRBV28 to TRBJ2-1; D is uncertain. The CDR3 contains 12 residues. V was shortened by 8 bases and J by 4 bases, with 9 bases between the two germline ends. The germline V gene has CDR1 MDHEN and CDR2 SYDVKM. This CDR3 reads CASSILYNEQFF. CDR3 DNA: TGTGCCAGCTCGATACTATACAATGAGCAGTTCTTC.

In this sample, this clone turned up a few times. The gene calls are TRBV7-3 and TRBJ1-6, with D unresolved. This CDR3 spans 14 amino acids. Trimming left V 5 bases short and J 3 bases short, with 8 bases between. In germline, CDR1 is SGHTA, CDR2 FQGTGA. CDR3 loop: CASSLDGYNSPLHF. The CDR3 DNA reads as TGTGCCAGCAGCCTAGACGGCTATAATTCACCCCTCCACTTT.

The J gene is TRBJ2-1, the V gene TRBV6-5; TRBD2 matches at 11 bases. V trimming: 7 bases; J trimming: 7 bases; junction bases outside the gene matches: 3. Per the germline V gene, CDR1 is MNHEY and CDR2 is SVGAGI. The CDR3 is 13 residues long. Here the CDR3 DNA reads TGTGCCAGCAAGGGACTAGCGGAGAATGAGCAGTTCTTC. It is translated as CASKGLAENEQFF.

This chain connects TRBV27 to TRBJ2-1, with 7 bases matching TRBD1. The J segment lost 0 bases and the V segment lost 2 bases, leaving 1 base of the junction unmatched. The V gene's germline CDR1 is MNHEY and CDR2 SMNVEV (reference sequence). This CDR3 is built from 15 residues. In DNA form, the CDR3 reads TGTGCCAGCAGTTTAGAGGGGGCCTCCTACAATGAGCAGTTCTTC. It is translated as CASSLEGASYNEQFF.

The chain links TRBV15 to TRBJ2-7; D remains ambiguous. The germline V gene encodes CDR1 LNHNV and CDR2 YYDKDF (reference sequence). The length of the CDR3 is 14 residues. With 0 bases removed from V and 3 bases from J, the gap between germline ends came to 9 bases. For the CDR3, the DNA is TGTGCCACCAGCAGAGATCAAGGCGGCTACGAGCAGTACTTC. Protein product: CATSRDQGGYEQYF. The full variable domain, its missing parts supplied by reference TRBV15 and TRBJ2-7, is DAMVIQNPRYQVTQFGKPVTLSCSQTLNHNVMYWYQQKSSQAPKLLFHYYDKDFNNEADTPDNFQSRRPNTSFCFLDIRSPGLGDTAMYLCATSRDQGGYEQYFGPGTRLTVT.

The gene calls are TRBV25-1 and TRBJ1-1; the D is unclear. V lost 4 bases to trimming and J lost 0 bases, with 12 bases between them. Germline V lookup: CDR1 MGHDK, CDR2 SYGVNS. CDR3 length: 15 residues. The CDR3 region is CASSGPYSVNTEAFF. CDR3 nucleotides: TGTGCCAGCAGTGGCCCTTACTCTGTGAACACTGAAGCTTTCTTT.

This chain uses TRBV18 with TRBJ2-5, with no clear D. The CDR3 is made up of 11 amino acids. Germline V gene data show CDR1 as KGHSH and CDR2 as LQKENI. With 2 bases removed from V and 5 bases from J, the gap between germline ends came to 3 bases. CDR3 nucleotides: TGTGCCAGCTCACCAGAGGAGACCCAGTACTTC. Amino acid sequence: CASSPEETQYF.

The chain is built from TRBV19 and TRBJ2-1; 8 bases are shared with TRBD2. Losses at the gene ends were 7 bases for V and 0 bases for J; bases not matched to a gene: 2. Germline CDR1 LNHDA, CDR2 SQIVND (reference sequence). This CDR3 spans 14 amino acids. The CDR3 nucleotides read TGTGCCAGTACTGGGACTAGCTCCTACAATGAGCAGTTCTTC. Its protein is CASTGTSSYNEQFF.

The chain combines TRBV19 with TRBJ2-7, with D perhaps TRBD2 (6 bases). CDR3 length equals 16 residues. With 4 bases removed from V and 6 bases from J, the gap between germline ends came to 22 bases. Looked up from germline, CDR1 is LNHDA and CDR2 is SQIVND (reference sequence). The CDR3 loop is CASSTSGTPYGAEQYF. DNA of the CDR3: TGTGCCAGTAGTACCTCCGGGACTCCTTATGGCGCCGAGCAGTACTTC.

This clone was found once. The chain uses TRBV6-6 and TRBJ1-1, with 7 nucleotides matching TRBD1. CDR1 is MNHNY, CDR2 SVGAGI, per germline (reference sequence). The CDR3 runs to 12 residues. The V gene end was trimmed by 7 bases and the J gene end by 9 bases; junction bases not matched to a gene: 8. CDR3 nucleotides: TGTGCCAGCATCCTCTCGACAGGGCAAGCTTTCTTT. As protein: CASILSTGQAFF.

The V gene is TRBV7-9, the J gene TRBJ2-7; a possible D gene is TRBD1 (6 bases). V was cut by 10 bases and J by 3 bases, with 10 bases left in between. The germline gives CDR1 SEHNR, CDR2 FQNEAQ (reference sequence). CDR3 length equals 11 residues. CDR3 amino acids: CAIEDSYEQYF. CDR3 coding DNA: TGTGCCATCGAGGACAGCTACGAGCAGTACTTC.

V and J are TRBV7-3 and TRBJ2-2; D remains unclear. V gave up 5 bases and J gave up 5 bases, with 15 bases separating them. Per the germline V gene, CDR1 is SGHTA and CDR2 is FQGTGA. The CDR3 spans 15 residues. The CDR3 loop is CASSLSGVRTGELFF. The CDR3 nucleotides read TGTGCCAGCAGCCTTTCCGGAGTGCGTACCGGGGAGCTGTTTTTT.

This chain joins TRBV4-1 and TRBJ1-1; weak D call: TRBD1 (5 bases). This CDR3 contains 15 residues. Germline V lookup: CDR1 MGHRA, CDR2 YSYEKL. Trimming pared 1 base from V and 4 bases from J, leaving 13 bases between. CDR3 region: CASSQAGGEITEAFF. The CDR3 nucleotides read TGCGCCAGCAGCCAAGCCGGGGGTGAGATCACTGAAGCTTTCTTT.

The V and J genes are TRBV18 and TRBJ2-1, with D hard to call. V lost 2 bases and J lost 0, with 14 bases in between. Germline V gene lookup returns CDR1 KGHSH and CDR2 LQKENI. CDR3 size: 17 residues. CDR3 sequence: CASSPSRGSSSYNEQFF. In DNA form, the CDR3 reads TGTGCCAGCTCACCATCCCGAGGCTCCAGCTCCTACAATGAGCAGTTCTTC. Looking up the rest from reference TRBV18 and TRBJ2-1 gives the full variable domain: NAGVMQNPRHLVRRRGQEARLRCSPMKGHSHVYWYRQLPEEGLKFMVYLQKENIIDESGMPKERFSAEFPKEGPSILRIQQVVRGDSAAYFCASSPSRGSSSYNEQFFGPGTRLTVL.

The chain couples TRBV28 to TRBJ2-7, with 10 nucleotides matching TRBD1. Germline V lookup: CDR1 MDHEN, CDR2 SYDVKM. Trimming at V came to 4 bases and at J to 4 bases, leaving 7 bases not matched to a gene. This CDR3 is built from 15 residues. CDR3 residues: CASSSGQGSLYEQYF. The CDR3 nucleotides are TGTGCCAGCAGTTCGGGACAGGGGTCCTTGTACGAGCAGTACTTC.

This clone has more than one count but fewer than ten. V is TRBV11-3 and J is TRBJ2-3, with D perhaps matching TRBD1 (5 bases). V was pared by 2 bases and J by 0 bases, with 9 bases between. The CDR3 sequence is 15 residues long. Germline lookup yields CDR1 SGHNT and CDR2 YENEEA. The CDR3 bases are TGTGCCAGCAGCTTAAACGGACAAAGCACAGATACGCAGTATTTT. Translation gives CASSLNGQSTDTQYF. The whole variable domain, filled in from reference TRBV11-3 and TRBJ2-3, reads EAGVVQSPRYKIIEKKQPVAFWCNPISGHNTLYWYLQNLGQGPELLIRYENEEAVDDSQLPKDRFSAERLKGVDSTLKIQPAELGDSAVYLCASSLNGQSTDTQYFGPGTRLTVL.

The rearrangement uses TRBV15 and TRBJ1-4; 8 bases match TRBD1. The CDR3 totals 16 residues. CDR1 and CDR2 from the germline V gene are LNHNV and YYDKDF (reference sequence). The trim removed 3 bases at V and 3 bases at J, leaving 6 bases unmatched. The DNA of the CDR3 is TGTGCCACCAGCAGGGCTGAGGGACAGGCTAATGAAAAACTGTTTTTT. Its translation is CATSRAEGQANEKLFF.

This chain joins TRBV28 and TRBJ1-5, with D maybe TRBD1 (5 bases). Trimming left V 2 bases short and J 3 bases short, with 14 bases between. CDR1 is MDHEN and CDR2 is SYDVKM in the germline V gene. The CDR3 is 16 residues long. The CDR3 spells CASSLGGGRVNQPQHF. The CDR3 DNA reads as TGTGCCAGCAGTTTAGGGGGGGGACGGGTCAATCAGCCCCAGCATTTT. Complete variable domain (other parts from reference TRBV28 and TRBJ1-5): DVKVTQSSRYLVKRTGEKVFLECVQDMDHENMFWYRQDPGLGLRLIYFSYDVKMKEKGDIPEGYSVSREKKERFSLILESASTNQTSMYLCASSLGGGRVNQPQHFGDGTRLSIL.

The gene calls are TRBV28 and TRBJ2-4; D might be TRBD2 (5 bases). CDR3 length equals 15 residues. V was shortened by 6 bases and J by 3 bases, with 15 bases between the two germline ends. Germline values: CDR1 MDHEN, CDR2 SYDVKM. CDR3 sequence: CASSHEEDFKNIQYF. The CDR3, as DNA: TGTGCCAGCAGCCATGAGGAGGATTTCAAAAACATTCAGTACTTC.

The rearrangement joins TRBV7-8 to TRBJ1-5; 8 positions agree with TRBD1. The CDR3 covers 16 residues. J gave up 3 bases and V 1 base, and 5 bases lay outside the gene matches. CDR1 is SGHVS and CDR2 is FQNEAQ in the germline V gene. CDR3 coding DNA: TGTGCCAGCAGCTTAGAAGGGACAGGACTCAATCAGCCCCAGCATTTT. It yields the protein CASSLEGTGLNQPQHF. Full variable domain (rest looked up from reference TRBV7-8 and TRBJ1-5): GAGVSQSPRYKVAKRGQDVALRCDPISGHVSLFWYQQALGQGPEFLTYFQNEAQLDKSGLPSDRFFAERPEGSVSTLKIQRTQQEDSAVYLCASSLEGTGLNQPQHFGDGTRLSIL.

The chain couples TRBV13 to TRBJ2-1, with 11 bases that match TRBD2. V was clipped by 8 bases and J by 9 bases; unmatched bases: 9. The CDR3 loop spans 14 amino acids. CDR1 and CDR2 (germline): PRHDT, FYEKMQ (reference sequence). The CDR3 nucleotides are TGTGCCAGCCAACTAGCGGGAGAATATAGTGAGCAGTTCTTC. Residues: CASQLAGEYSEQFF.